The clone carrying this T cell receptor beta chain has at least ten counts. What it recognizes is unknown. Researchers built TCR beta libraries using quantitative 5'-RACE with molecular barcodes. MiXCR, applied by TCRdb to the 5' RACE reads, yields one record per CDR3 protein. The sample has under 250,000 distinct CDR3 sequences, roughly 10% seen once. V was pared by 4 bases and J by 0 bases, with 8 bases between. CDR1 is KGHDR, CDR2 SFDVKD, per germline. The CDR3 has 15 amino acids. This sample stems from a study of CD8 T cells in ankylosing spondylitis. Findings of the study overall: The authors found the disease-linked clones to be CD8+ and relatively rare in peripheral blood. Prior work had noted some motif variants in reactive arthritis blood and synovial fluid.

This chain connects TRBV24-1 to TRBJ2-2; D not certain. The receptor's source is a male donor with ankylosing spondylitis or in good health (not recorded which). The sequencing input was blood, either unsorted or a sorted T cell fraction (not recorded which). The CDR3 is CATSDPATNTGELFF. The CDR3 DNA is TGTGCCACCAGTGACCCGGCCACGAACACCGGGGAGCTGTTTTTT.